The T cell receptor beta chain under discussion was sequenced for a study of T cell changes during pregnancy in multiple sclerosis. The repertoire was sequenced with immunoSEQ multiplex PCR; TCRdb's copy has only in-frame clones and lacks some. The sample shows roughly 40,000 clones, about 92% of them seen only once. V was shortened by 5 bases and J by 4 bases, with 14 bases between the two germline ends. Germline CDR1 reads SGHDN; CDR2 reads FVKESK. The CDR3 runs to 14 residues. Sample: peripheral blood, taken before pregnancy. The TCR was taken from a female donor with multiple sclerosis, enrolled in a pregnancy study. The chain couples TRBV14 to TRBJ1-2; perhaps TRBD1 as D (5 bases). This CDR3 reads CASSESGFSYGYTF. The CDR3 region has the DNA TGTGCCAGCAGCGAATCAGGGTTCTCCTATGGCTACACCTTC.